This T cell receptor (beta chain) came from a study of sequential checkpoint blockade in melanoma. Some clones are missing from TCRdb's copy, which holds only in-frame ones; the method was immunoSEQ multiplex PCR. The repertoire consists of roughly 30,000 clones, with approximately 83% occurring once and the leading ten covering about a sixth. As to treatment: randomized to nivolumab then ipilimumab (arm A) or the reverse (arm B). The ends lost 5 bases at V and 8 bases at J; junction bases unmatched: 8. CDR1 is SGDLS and CDR2 is YYNGEE in the germline V gene. This CDR3 contains 15 residues. This clonotype was sampled from a human donor with melanoma. The rearrangement links TRBV9 to TRBJ1-6; TRBD1 matches at 9 bases. The material was CD8+ T cells sorted from blood (inferred from file names), obtained from a patient given nivolumab and ipilimumab in sequence. The CDR3 region has the DNA TGTGCCAGCAGGATGGGACAGGGAAGCGATTCACCCCTCCACTTT. Translated: CASRMGQGSDSPLHF. Full variable domain (missing parts from reference TRBV9 and TRBJ1-6): DSGVTQTPKHLITATGQRVTLRCSPRSGDLSVYWYQQSLDQGLQFLIQYYNGEERAKGNILERFSAQQFPDLHSELNLSSLELGDSALYFCASRMGQGSDSPLHFGNGTRLTVT.